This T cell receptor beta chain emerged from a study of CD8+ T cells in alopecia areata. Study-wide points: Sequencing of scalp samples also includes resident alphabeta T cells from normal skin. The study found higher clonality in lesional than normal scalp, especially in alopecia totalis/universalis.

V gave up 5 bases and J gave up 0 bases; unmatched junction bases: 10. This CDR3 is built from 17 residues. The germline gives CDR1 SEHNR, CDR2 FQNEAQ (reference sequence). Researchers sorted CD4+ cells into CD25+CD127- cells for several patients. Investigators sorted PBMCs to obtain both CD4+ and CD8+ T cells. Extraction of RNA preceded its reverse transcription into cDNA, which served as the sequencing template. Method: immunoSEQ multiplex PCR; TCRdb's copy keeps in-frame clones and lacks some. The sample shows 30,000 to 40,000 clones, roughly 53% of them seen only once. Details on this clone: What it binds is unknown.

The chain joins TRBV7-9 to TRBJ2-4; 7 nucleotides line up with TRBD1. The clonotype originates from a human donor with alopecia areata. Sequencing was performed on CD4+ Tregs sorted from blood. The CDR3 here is CASSPPGQVQAKNIQYF. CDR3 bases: TGTGCCAGCAGCCCACCCGGACAGGTCCAAGCCAAAAACATTCAGTACTTC.